This TCR beta chain was recorded in a study of PD-1 blockade in classical Hodgkin lymphoma. The wider study: Patients were administered nivolumab (3 mg/kg intravenously) every 2 weeks. Whole-study results and caveats: Nothing has yet pinned down what causes the repertoire differences, possibly disease activity or prior therapy. Reports indicated that newly diagnosed patients had lower baseline TCR diversity than healthy donors did. Unlike CD8+ TCR diversity, which did not rise significantly by C4D1, CD4+ TCR diversity did.

About this clone itself: As yet, its antigen is unknown. The same CDR3 can be traced to other DNA sequences in this sample.

V was shortened by 1 base and J by 0 bases, with 3 bases between the two germline ends. The CDR3 totals 14 residues. Germline lookup yields CDR1 SEHNR and CDR2 FQNEAQ (reference sequence). Some clones are missing from TCRdb's copy, which holds only in-frame ones; the method was immunoSEQ multiplex PCR. The table includes 20,000 to 25,000 clones, roughly 70% detected once. Time point specified: cycle 4 day 1 (C4D1), after five to seven weeks of nivolumab. All patients experienced relapse after autologous stem cell transplantation, and brentuximab vedotin exposure was variable. The material sequenced was peripheral blood mononuclear cells (PBMCs), taken before the fourth cycle of nivolumab. The sequence was collected from a human donor with classical Hodgkin lymphoma. The V call is TRBV7-9, the J call TRBJ1-4; D remains unclear. The CDR3 protein is CASSLDTTNEKLFF. DNA for the CDR3: TGTGCCAGCAGCTTAGATACAACTAATGAAAAACTGTTTTTT. Based on the CDR3 plus reference TRBV7-9 and TRBJ1-4, the full variable domain is DTGVSQNPRHKITKRGQNVTFRCDPISEHNRLYWYRQTLGQGPEFLTYFQNEAQLEKSRLLSDRFSAERPKGSFSTLEIQRTEQGDSAMYLCASSLDTTNEKLFFGSGTQLSVL.